The entry that follows covers one T cell receptor (beta chain) sequence. What it recognizes is unknown. The data derive from a study of cytomegalovirus exposure and HLA in healthy donors. Study-wide points: The records held CMV serostatus as the only immune exposure information.

The PCR used 60 Vbeta and 13 Jbeta primers. TCRdb's copy holds only in-frame clones and misses some; the assay was immunoSEQ multiplex PCR. The sample includes 100,000 to 150,000 clones. The CDR3 covers 15 residues. This clonotype originated in a man aged 40-55 years in good health and CMV-seronegative. Source material: PBMCs. The chain recombines TRBV1 with TRBJ1-5. TRBV1 is an annotated pseudogene. The DNA of the CDR3 is TGCACCAGCAGCCAGGAACTTGTCCAGTGCGGGGCCCAGCATTTT. The encoded protein is CTSSQELVQCGAQHF.